This TCR beta chain comes out of a study of beta chain features in type 1 diabetes. In the study overall: Across every sample, 85 million to 120 million sorted cells were examined in total. Study findings and constraints: Any role of HLA type in TCRB rearrangement remained unresolved here. All four CD4+ subsets of Type 1 diabetes patients contained TCRB CDR3s that were moderately but significantly shorter.

The investigators reverse transcribed all of the isolated RNA, so they sequenced expressed TCRB transcripts. The method was immunoSEQ multiplex PCR; TCRdb's version includes in-frame clones alone and lacks a portion of them. The table lists 120,000 to 150,000 clones, roughly an eighth of them singletons. The CDR3 consists of 14 residues. The V gene's germline CDR1 is MDHEN and CDR2 SYDVKM. The trim removed 5 bases at V and 5 bases at J, leaving 8 bases unmatched. In this sample, this clone turned up a few times. What it binds is unknown. Staining for CD45RO/CCR7/CD25/CD127/CD95/CD27 allowed sorting of CD4+ naive, central memory, regulatory and stem cell-like memory cells. Each of the sorted populations had a purity greater than 95%.

The chain employs TRBV28 and TRBJ1-2, with 7 bases fitting TRBD1. The source material was central memory CD4+ T cells from blood. The clonotype comes from a man aged 18 to 35 with type 1 diabetes. In DNA, the CDR3 is TGTGCCAGCAGTCTCCTGACAGGGACTTATGGCTACACCTTC. Protein sequence: CASSLLTGTYGYTF.